The 5 T cell receptor beta chains in this list originate from one sample, sequenced in a study of blood T cells in healthy people across ages (dated by TCRdb to 2013 to 2016). The library relied on 5' RACE. These reads were obtained on an Illumina HiSeq 2500. The second PCR ran for about 7 to 11 cycles and used a J-beta primer mix along with a sample-barcoded 5' primer. The public sequencing data were trimmed at Q25 with fastp and processed into clonotypes with MiXCR by TCRdb, which kept only in-frame beta chains. Each entry merges the rows of one CDR3 protein and shows their most common DNA and genes. The sample table shows about 620,000 distinct CDR3 sequences, and 20% to 25% are seen once. The ten biggest clones cover roughly 3.9% of the sample. The material sequenced was blood. The origin of the receptors is a man between 65 and 80 years old in good health.

This clonotype was seen more than once but under ten times. The rearrangement uses TRBV2 and TRBJ2-3; D unresolved. V was shortened by 6 bases and J by 2 bases, with 9 bases between the two germline ends. The CDR3 consists of 13 residues. CDR1 is SNHLY, CDR2 FYNNEI, per germline. The CDR3 loop reads CASRDWTTDTQYF. CDR3 DNA: TGTGCCAGCAGAGACTGGACCACAGATACGCAGTATTTT.

The V gene is TRBV5-1, the J gene TRBJ2-3; tentatively, D is TRBD1 (7 bases). This CDR3 comprises 18 residues. Germline loops: CDR1 SGHRS, CDR2 YFSETQ. V lost 0 bases and J lost 0, with 17 bases in between. This CDR3 reads CASSLDRGGVDSTDTQYF. CDR3 coding DNA: TGCGCCAGCAGCTTGGACAGGGGCGGGGTGGATAGCACAGATACGCAGTATTTT.

The chain combines TRBV3-1 with TRBJ2-1; 8 bases fit TRBD2. The CDR3 runs to 18 residues. Germline V lookup: CDR1 LGHDT, CDR2 YNNKEL (reference sequence). Trimming cost V 0 bases and J 1 base; bases outside gene matches: 8. The CDR3 DNA follows: TGTGCCAGCAGCCAAGATCGAAGCGGGAGAGGGTCCTACAATGAGCAGTTCTTC. It specifies CASSQDRSGRGSYNEQFF.

V usage is TRBV6-4 and J usage is TRBJ1-1, with D perhaps TRBD1 (5 bases). The V and J ends lost 3 bases and 4 bases respectively, with 12 bases between them. CDR3 length: 14 amino acids. Germline V gene lookup returns CDR1 MRHNA and CDR2 SNTAGT. The CDR3 nucleotides are TGTGCCAGCAGTGAGGGCAGGGAGGCCACTGAAGCTTTCTTT. It translates to CASSEGREATEAFF.

With respect to this clonotype: At one end the junction does not follow the germline gene, possibly because of a read error. The rearrangement joins TRBV20-1 to TRBJ2-5; D might be TRBD1 or TRBD2, each matching 5 bases. The germline V gene encodes CDR1 DFQATT and CDR2 SNEGSKA (reference sequence). The CDR3 covers 13 residues. In nucleotides, the CDR3 is TGCAGTGCTAGAAGGGGAGTCCAAGAGACCCAGCACTTC. The encoded protein is CSARRGVQETQHF.